These 8 T cell receptor beta chains were sequenced from one sample in a study of T cells in Graves' hyperthyroidism and ophthalmopathy. RNA transcripts gave rise to amplified TCR beta CDR3 regions. HTBI primers were used for first-round RT-PCR of the TCR CDR3. MiXCR, applied by TCRdb to the multiplex PCR reads, yields one record per CDR3 protein. The sample carries about 680,000 distinct CDR3 sequences, 35% recorded once. Sequencing was performed on blood. Every receptor here comes from a middle-aged woman with Graves' hyperthyroidism.

The chain links TRBV20-1 to TRBJ2-7, with 8 positions matching TRBD2. Germline CDR1 reads DFQATT; CDR2 reads SNEGSKA (reference sequence). The junction had 9 bases not matched to a gene; V was cut back by 4 bases and J by 7 bases. The CDR3 has 13 residues. CDR3 sequence: CSAKIAGRNEQYF. CDR3 coding DNA: TGCAGTGCTAAAATAGCGGGGCGTAATGAGCAGTACTTC.

The chain combines TRBV4-1 with TRBJ1-1; 7 bases agree with TRBD1. V lost 1 base, J lost 6 bases, and 8 bases stayed unmatched. The CDR3 length is 15 residues. CDR1 is MGHRA, CDR2 YSYEKL, per germline. CDR3 residues: CASSQGDSGRPEAFF. In DNA form, the CDR3 reads TGCGCCAGCAGCCAAGGGGACAGTGGGAGGCCTGAAGCTTTCTTT.

The rearrangement joins TRBV2 to TRBJ2-6; 10 bases agree with TRBD1. The CDR3 consists of 20 residues. The V segment lost 7 bases and the J segment 2 bases; nucleotides outside the gene matches: 17. Germline CDR1 and CDR2: SNHLY and FYNNEI. CDR3 loop: CASTHSREGTGETGANVLTF. CDR3 coding DNA: TGTGCCAGCACACATTCCAGGGAAGGGACAGGGGAAACTGGGGCCAACGTCCTGACTTTC. Using reference TRBV2 and TRBJ2-6 for the parts outside the CDR3, the full variable domain is EPEVTQTPSHQVTQMGQEVILRCVPISNHLYFYWYRQILGQKVEFLVSFYNNEISEKSEIFDDQFSVERPDGSNFTLKIRSTKLEDSAMYFCASTHSREGTGETGANVLTFGAGSRLTVL.

This chain joins TRBV7-8 and TRBJ2-3, with 12 positions matching TRBD1. Germline trimming cut 4 bases from V and 4 bases from J; bases unmatched to any gene: 9. This CDR3 region has 17 residues. CDR1 and CDR2 from the germline V gene are SGHVS and FQNEAQ. This chain's CDR3 is CASSSGQGAFVADTQYF. CDR3 nucleotide sequence: TGTGCCAGCAGCTCGGGACAGGGGGCCTTTGTAGCAGATACGCAGTATTTT.

Ten or more counts support this clonotype. At one boundary the junction diverges from the germline segment, which might be a read error. J is TRBJ1-1 and V is TRBV5-1; D unclear. Germline V gives CDR1 SGHRS, CDR2 YFSETQ. This CDR3 is 13 amino acids long. The CDR3 coding sequence is TGTGCCAGCAGCTTAGGCTCGAACACTGAAGCTTTCTTT. Amino acids: CASSLGSNTEAFF.

This chain joins TRBV25-1 and TRBJ2-7; 7 bases agree with TRBD2. The J segment lost 2 bases and the V segment lost 5 bases, leaving 6 bases of the junction unmatched. The germline V gene encodes CDR1 MGHDK and CDR2 SYGVNS. The CDR3 has 14 residues. CDR3 residues: CASSLTSVTYEQYF. Here the CDR3 DNA reads TGTGCCAGCAGTCTAACTAGCGTAACCTACGAGCAGTACTTC.

In its sample, this clonotype was seen once. A single base separates this from a much larger clone, so it may be a read error. The V gene is TRBV12-3 or TRBV12-4, the J gene TRBJ1-5, with D uncertain. The CDR3 has 15 amino acids. V was trimmed by 6 bases and J by 9 bases, leaving 21 bases between them. The CDR3, as DNA: TGTGCCAGCAGCTCCGGGTCCAAGGTCTCACGGCCCCAGCATTTT. The encoded protein is CASSSGSKVSRPQHF.

As for this clonotype: Compared with germline, one end of the junction differs, possibly owing to a read error. The rearrangement links TRBV4-1 to TRBJ1-2; 7 nucleotides align to TRBD1. CDR3 length: 13 amino acids. Germline V gene lookup returns CDR1 MGHRA and CDR2 YSYEKL. The CDR3 is CASSPTGRYGCTF. Written as DNA, the CDR3 is TGCGCCAGCAGCCCGACAGGGCGGTATGGCTGCACCTTC.